Given below is one T cell receptor (beta chain) in context. This specimen comes from a study of blood T cell repertoires in COVID-19. About the study: Acute and convalescent COVID-19 specimens originated in the United States, Italy and Spain. PBMCs, B-cell-depleted T cells, or T cells provided the cDNA or gDNA that made up the material.

CDR1 and CDR2 (germline): MDHEN, SYDVKM. CDR3 size: 14 residues. Trimming cost V 8 bases and J 9 bases, with 22 bases left between them. Authors' analysis steps: It was from reference gene primer amplification that nucleated cell counts were estimated. Method: immunoSEQ multiplex PCR; TCRdb's copy keeps in-frame clones and lacks some. Clonal size and the V and J genes are those of that table, whereas D and trimming came from the DNA. The sample shows around 88,000 clones, more than 85% of them seen only once. This clonotype was sampled from a man aged 60 to 75 with acute or convalescent COVID-19. V gene TRBV28 combines with J gene TRBJ1-2; tentatively, D is TRBD1 (6 bases). Sequenced sample: peripheral blood. The CDR3 DNA sequence: TGTGCCAGCTTACCGGACAGACCCTCGTATAGCTACACCTTC. As protein: CASLPDRPSYSYTF.